The next 9 T cell receptor beta chains were all read from a single sample in a study of human T cells and chemical hapten exposure. This sample's time point: patch test 1, 2 weeks after DPC sensitization. As to treatment: therapeutic diphenylcyclopropenone sensitization with weekly scalp DPC. TCRdb reanalysed the RACE reads using MiXCR and keeps one entry per CDR3 protein. The repertoire holds some 380,000 distinct CDR3 sequences, roughly 4.8% seen once, with approximately 2.5% in the top ten. Sequencing used whole blood, obtained in connection with sensitization to the hapten diphenylcyclopropenone (DPC). Source of these receptors: a woman aged 45-65 years with alopecia areata. Some clones in this sample may be carry-over from other donors' samples.

This clonotype showed up many times. The chain employs TRBV12-3 or TRBV12-4 and TRBJ1-2; a possible D gene is TRBD1 (5 bases). The CDR3 totals 13 residues. Deletions cut 6 bases from V and 8 bases from J, with 16 bases between. CDR3 residues: CASSRDRGRGYTF. CDR3 nucleotide sequence: TGTGCCAGCAGCCGGGACCGTGGTAGGGGCTACACCTTC.

The genes are TRBV15 and TRBJ1-4; TRBD1 might be the D (5 bases). There are 14 residues in the CDR3. Trimming left V 0 bases short and J 8 bases short, with 10 bases between. Germline lookup yields CDR1 LNHNV and CDR2 YYDKDF (reference sequence). The CDR3 reads CATSRDPGTEKLFF. The CDR3 nucleotides read TGTGCCACCAGCAGAGATCCAGGGACCGAAAAACTGTTTTTT.

This clonotype was counted many times. V is TRBV12-3 or TRBV12-4 and J is TRBJ2-1, with TRBD1 matching over 10 bases. Germline trimming cut 6 bases from V and 9 bases from J; bases unmatched to any gene: 11. This CDR3 spans 15 amino acids. CDR3 loop: CASRRGATGGGEQFF. For the CDR3, the DNA is TGTGCCAGCAGAAGAGGGGCGACAGGGGGCGGTGAGCAGTTCTTC.

The chain uses TRBV7-8 and TRBJ2-3; TRBD2 aligns across 8 bases. CDR1 SGHVS and CDR2 FQNEAQ come from the germline V gene. The CDR3 covers 13 residues. V lost 10 bases, J lost 5 bases, and 8 bases stayed unmatched. The CDR3 loop reads CATGTRGIDTQYF. For the CDR3, the DNA is TGTGCCACCGGGACTAGGGGGATAGATACGCAGTATTTT.

In its sample, this clonotype was seen many times. This chain links TRBV12-3 or TRBV12-4 with TRBJ1-4; D is perhaps TRBD1 (5 bases). Trimming left V 7 bases short and J 15 bases short, with 24 bases between. The length of the CDR3 is 14 residues. The CDR3 loop reads CASTPGRATGEVFF. The CDR3 DNA is TGTGCCAGCACCCCGGGACGGGCAACCGGAGAGGTGTTTTTT.

The sample holds many counts of this clonotype. V usage is TRBV2 and J usage is TRBJ1-2; 9 bases line up with TRBD1. The V gene end was trimmed by 2 bases and the J gene end by 6 bases; junction bases not matched to a gene: 10. The CDR3 length is 16 residues. CDR1 and CDR2 (germline): SNHLY, FYNNEI. CDR3: CASSETSRDRVNGYTF. As DNA, the CDR3 is TGTGCCAGCAGTGAAACGTCCCGGGACAGGGTAAATGGCTACACCTTC.

This chain connects TRBV7-2 to TRBJ2-1; 9 positions match TRBD2. Germline trimming cut 7 bases from V and 9 bases from J; bases unmatched to any gene: 16. CDR1 is SGHTA, CDR2 FQGNSA, per germline. This CDR3 is 16 amino acids long. For the CDR3, the DNA is TGTGCCAGCACTGCTCGGGCGGGGGGGCGAGGTGCTGAGCAGTTCTTC. Its protein is CASTARAGGRGAEQFF.

The chain carries TRBV6-1 and TRBJ1-1, with D possibly matching TRBD1 (5 bases). The germline V and J ends were trimmed by 6 bases and 8 bases, with 22 bases remaining between them. The CDR3 is 15 amino acids. Germline assignment: CDR1 MNHNS and CDR2 SASEGT. The CDR3 loop reads CASRETGTAHPEAFF. Written as DNA, the CDR3 is TGTGCCAGCAGGGAAACTGGGACGGCCCACCCCGAAGCTTTCTTT.

This clonotype was observed many times. This chain joins TRBV28 and TRBJ2-3; maybe TRBD2 (5 bases). The CDR3 length is 13 residues. CDR1 and CDR2 from the germline V gene are MDHEN and SYDVKM. V was pared by 5 bases and J by 4 bases, with 10 bases between. Here the CDR3 DNA reads TGTGCCAGCAGTATTAGTAGCGCAGATACGCAGTATTTT. Its translation: CASSISSADTQYF.